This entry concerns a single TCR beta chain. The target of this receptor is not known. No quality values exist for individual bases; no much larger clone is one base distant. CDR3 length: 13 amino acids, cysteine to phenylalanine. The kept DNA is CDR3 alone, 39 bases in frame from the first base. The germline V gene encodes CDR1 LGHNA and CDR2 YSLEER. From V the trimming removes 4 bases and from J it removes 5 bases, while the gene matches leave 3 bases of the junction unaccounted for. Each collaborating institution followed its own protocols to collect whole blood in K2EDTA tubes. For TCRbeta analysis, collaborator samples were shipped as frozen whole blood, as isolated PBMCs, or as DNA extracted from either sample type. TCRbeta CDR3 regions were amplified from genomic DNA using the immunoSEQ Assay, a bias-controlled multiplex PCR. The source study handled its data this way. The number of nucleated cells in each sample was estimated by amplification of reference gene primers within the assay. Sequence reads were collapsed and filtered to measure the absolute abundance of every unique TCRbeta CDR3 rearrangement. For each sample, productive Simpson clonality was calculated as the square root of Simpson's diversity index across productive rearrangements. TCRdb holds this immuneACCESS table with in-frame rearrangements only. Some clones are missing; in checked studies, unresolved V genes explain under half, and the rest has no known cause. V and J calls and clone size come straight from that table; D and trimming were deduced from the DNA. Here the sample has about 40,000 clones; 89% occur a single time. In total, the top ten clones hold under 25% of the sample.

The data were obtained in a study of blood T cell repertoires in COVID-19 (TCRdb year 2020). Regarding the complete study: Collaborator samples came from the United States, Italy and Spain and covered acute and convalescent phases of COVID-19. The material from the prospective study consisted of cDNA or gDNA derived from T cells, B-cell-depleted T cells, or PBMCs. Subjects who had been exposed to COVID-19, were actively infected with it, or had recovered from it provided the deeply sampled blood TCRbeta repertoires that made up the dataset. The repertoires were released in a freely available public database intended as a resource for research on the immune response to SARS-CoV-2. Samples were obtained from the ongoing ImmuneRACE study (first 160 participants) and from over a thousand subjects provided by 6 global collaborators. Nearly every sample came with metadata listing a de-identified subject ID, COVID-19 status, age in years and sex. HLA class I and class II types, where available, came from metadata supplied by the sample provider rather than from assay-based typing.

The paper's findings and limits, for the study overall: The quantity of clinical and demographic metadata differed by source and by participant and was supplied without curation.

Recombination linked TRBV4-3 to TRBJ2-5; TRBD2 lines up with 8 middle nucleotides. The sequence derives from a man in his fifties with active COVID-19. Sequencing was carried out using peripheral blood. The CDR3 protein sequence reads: CASSLRTSETQYF. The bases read TGCGCCAGCAGCCTTAGGACTAGCGAGACCCAGTACTTC.